This T cell receptor beta chain was identified in a study of Ad26.COV2.S vaccination and SARS-CoV-2 variants. Study background: In the study, Ad26.COV2.S was injected intramuscularly once, or twice 56 days apart. Study results and caveats: Non-spike TCR breadth was similar in vaccine and placebo recipients. Vaccinees reportedly had broad spike-specific CD8+ and CD4+ T cell responses.

Trimming pared 2 bases from V and 0 bases from J, leaving 8 bases between. Germline V gene data show CDR1 as MNHNS and CDR2 as SASEGT. The CDR3 covers 15 residues. On this clone itself: The antigen remains unidentified.

Treatment indicated: 19 received Ad26.COV2.S at low or high dose, single or two shots; five or six received placebo; per-sample allocation not given. Specimens were obtained on day 63 following the first vaccine or placebo injection. The protocol was immunoSEQ multiplex PCR, while the TCRdb copy is restricted to in-frame clones and leaves out a portion. The table includes 440,000 or so clones, 80% to 90% detected once. The input for sequencing was peripheral blood, taken in a trial of Ad26.COV2.S vaccine versus placebo. This chain connects TRBV6-1 to TRBJ1-5; D is undetermined. This TCR derives from a person aged 18-60 years who received the Ad26.COV2.S COVID-19 vaccine or a placebo. The chain's CDR3 is CASSEIRRSNQPQHF. The CDR3 nucleotides are TGTGCCAGCAGTGAAATTCGACGTAGCAATCAGCCCCAGCATTTT.